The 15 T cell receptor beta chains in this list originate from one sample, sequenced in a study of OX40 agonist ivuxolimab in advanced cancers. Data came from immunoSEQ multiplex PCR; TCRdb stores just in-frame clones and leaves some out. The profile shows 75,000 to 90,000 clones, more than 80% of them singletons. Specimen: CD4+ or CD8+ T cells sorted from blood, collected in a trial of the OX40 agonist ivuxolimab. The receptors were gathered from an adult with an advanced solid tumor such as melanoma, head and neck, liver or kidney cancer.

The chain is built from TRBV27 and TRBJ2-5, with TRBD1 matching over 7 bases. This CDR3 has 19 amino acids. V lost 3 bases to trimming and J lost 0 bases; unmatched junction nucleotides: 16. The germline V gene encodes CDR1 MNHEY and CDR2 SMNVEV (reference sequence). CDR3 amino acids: CASSFHIQGRPGYQETQYF. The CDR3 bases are TGTGCCAGCAGTTTCCACATACAGGGGCGCCCGGGGTACCAAGAGACCCAGTACTTC.

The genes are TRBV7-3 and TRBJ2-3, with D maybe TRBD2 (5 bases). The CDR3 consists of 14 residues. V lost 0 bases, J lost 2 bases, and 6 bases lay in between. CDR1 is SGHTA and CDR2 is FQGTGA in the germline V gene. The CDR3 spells CASSLTGNTDTQYF. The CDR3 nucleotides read TGTGCCAGCAGCTTAACCGGGAACACAGATACGCAGTATTTT. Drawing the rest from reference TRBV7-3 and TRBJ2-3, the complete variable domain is GAGVSQTPSNKVTEKGKYVELRCDPISGHTALYWYRQSLGQGPEFLIYFQGTGAADDSGLPNDRFFAVRPEGSVSTLKIQRTERGDSAVYLCASSLTGNTDTQYFGPGTRLTVL.

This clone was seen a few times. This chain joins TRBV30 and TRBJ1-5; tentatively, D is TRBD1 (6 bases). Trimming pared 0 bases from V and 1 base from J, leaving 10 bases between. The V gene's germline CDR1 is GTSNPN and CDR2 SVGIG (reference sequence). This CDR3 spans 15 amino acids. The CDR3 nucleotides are TGTGCCTGGAGTGTGGGGGGCTTGAGCAATCAGCCCCAGCATTTT. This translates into CAWSVGGLSNQPQHF.

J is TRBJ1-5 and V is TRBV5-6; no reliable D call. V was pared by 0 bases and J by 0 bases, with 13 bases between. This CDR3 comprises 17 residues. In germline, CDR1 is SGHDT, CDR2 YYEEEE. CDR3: CASSLGKGPTSNQPQHF. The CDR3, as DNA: TGTGCCAGCAGCTTGGGTAAAGGTCCGACTAGCAATCAGCCCCAGCATTTT. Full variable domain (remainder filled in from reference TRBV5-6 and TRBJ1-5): DAGVTQSPTHLIKTRGQQVTLRCSPKSGHDTVSWYQQALGQGPQFIFQYYEEEERQRGNFPDRFSGHQFPNYSSELNVNALLLGDSALYLCASSLGKGPTSNQPQHFGDGTRLSIL.

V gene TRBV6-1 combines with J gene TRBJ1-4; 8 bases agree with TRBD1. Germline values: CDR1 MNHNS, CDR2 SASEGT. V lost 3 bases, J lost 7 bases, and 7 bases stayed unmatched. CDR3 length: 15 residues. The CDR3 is CASSDGQGWGEKLFF. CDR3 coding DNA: TGTGCCAGCAGTGACGGACAGGGCTGGGGTGAAAAACTGTTTTTT.

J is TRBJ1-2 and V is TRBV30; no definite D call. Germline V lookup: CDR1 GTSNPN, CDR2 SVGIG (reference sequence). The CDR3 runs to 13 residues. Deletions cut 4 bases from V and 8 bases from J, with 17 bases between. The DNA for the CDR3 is TGTGCCTGGATTGACGGGTCCGCCGGCGGCTACACCTTC. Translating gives CAWIDGSAGGYTF. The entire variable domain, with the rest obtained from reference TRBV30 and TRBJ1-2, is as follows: SQTIHQWPATLVQPVGSPLSLECTVEGTSNPNLYWYRQAAGRGLQLLFYSVGIGQISSEVPQNLSASRPQDRQFILSSKKLLLSDSGFYLCAWIDGSAGGYTFGSGTRLTVV.

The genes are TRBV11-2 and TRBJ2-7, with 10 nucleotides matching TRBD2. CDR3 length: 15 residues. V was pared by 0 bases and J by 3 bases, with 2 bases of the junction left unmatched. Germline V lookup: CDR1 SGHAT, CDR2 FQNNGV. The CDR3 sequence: CASSLDLAGDYEQYV. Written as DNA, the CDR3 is TGTGCCAGCAGCTTAGACCTAGCGGGAGACTACGAGCAGTACGTC.

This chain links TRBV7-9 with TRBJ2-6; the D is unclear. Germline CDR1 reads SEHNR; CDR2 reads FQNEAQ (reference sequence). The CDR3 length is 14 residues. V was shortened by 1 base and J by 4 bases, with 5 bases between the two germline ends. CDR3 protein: CASSLVSGANVLTF. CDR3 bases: TGTGCCAGCAGCTTAGTATCCGGGGCCAACGTCCTGACTTTC.

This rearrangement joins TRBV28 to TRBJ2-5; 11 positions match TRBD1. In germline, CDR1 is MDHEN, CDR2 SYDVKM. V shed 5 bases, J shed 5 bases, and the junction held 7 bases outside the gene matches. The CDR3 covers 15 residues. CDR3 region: CASSATGQGVETQYF. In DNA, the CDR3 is TGTGCCAGCAGTGCAACGGGACAGGGGGTTGAGACCCAGTACTTC.

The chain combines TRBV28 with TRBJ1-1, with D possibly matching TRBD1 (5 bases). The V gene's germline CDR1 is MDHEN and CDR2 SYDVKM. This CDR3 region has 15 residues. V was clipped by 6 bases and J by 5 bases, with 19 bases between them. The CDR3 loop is CASSHSWGGRTEAFF. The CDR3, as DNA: TGTGCCAGCAGCCATTCATGGGGGGGTAGGACTGAAGCTTTCTTT.

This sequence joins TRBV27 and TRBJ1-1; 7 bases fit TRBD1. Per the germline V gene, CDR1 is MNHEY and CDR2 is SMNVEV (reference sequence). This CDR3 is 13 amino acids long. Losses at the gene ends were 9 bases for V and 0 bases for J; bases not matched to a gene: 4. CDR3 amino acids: CASGDSLNTEAFF. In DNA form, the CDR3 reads TGTGCCAGTGGGGACAGCTTGAACACTGAAGCTTTCTTT.

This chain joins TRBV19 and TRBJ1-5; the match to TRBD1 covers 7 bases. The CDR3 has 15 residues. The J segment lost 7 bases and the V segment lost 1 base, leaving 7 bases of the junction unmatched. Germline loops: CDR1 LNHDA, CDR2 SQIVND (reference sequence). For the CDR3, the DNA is TGTGCCAGTAGTATAGTTCCGGGACAGAGGCAGCCCCAGCATTTT. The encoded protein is CASSIVPGQRQPQHF.

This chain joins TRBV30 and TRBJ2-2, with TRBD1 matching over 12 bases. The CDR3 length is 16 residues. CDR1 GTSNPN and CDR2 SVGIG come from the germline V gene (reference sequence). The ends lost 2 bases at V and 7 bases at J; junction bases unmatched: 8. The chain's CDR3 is CAWSIRDRGPYGELFF. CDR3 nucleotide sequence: TGTGCCTGGAGTATCCGGGACAGGGGGCCGTACGGGGAGCTGTTTTTT.

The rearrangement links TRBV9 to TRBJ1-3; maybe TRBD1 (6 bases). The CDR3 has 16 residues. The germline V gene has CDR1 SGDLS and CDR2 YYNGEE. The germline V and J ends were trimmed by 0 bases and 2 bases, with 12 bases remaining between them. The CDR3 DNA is TGTGCCAGCAGCGTAGATGCGGGGGGGCCTGGAAACACCATATATTTT. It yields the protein CASSVDAGGPGNTIYF.

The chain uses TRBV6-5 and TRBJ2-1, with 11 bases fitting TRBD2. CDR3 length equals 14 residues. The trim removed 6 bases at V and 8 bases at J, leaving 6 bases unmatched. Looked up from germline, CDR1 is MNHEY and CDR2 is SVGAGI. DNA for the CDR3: TGTGCCAGCAGCCCGGGACTAGCGGCATATGAGCAGTTCTTC. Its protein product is CASSPGLAAYEQFF.